Following are 19 T cell receptor beta chains from one sample sequenced in a study of CD8+ T cells in alopecia areata. Extracted from the samples, RNA was reverse transcribed into cDNA to serve as the sequencing template. Sequencing used immunoSEQ multiplex PCR; TCRdb keeps in-frame clones, though not all of them. This repertoire shows hundreds of thousands of clones, 50% to 60% found once; its top ten account for less than 0.6%. The sequencing used CD4+ T cells sorted from blood, collected at week 0. The source of these receptors is a human donor with alopecia areata.

The genes are TRBV4-1 and TRBJ2-7; no firm D call. Trimming removed 1 base at V and 2 bases at J, with 12 bases between. This CDR3 is 15 amino acids long. Germline lookup yields CDR1 MGHRA and CDR2 YSYEKL. CDR3 protein: CASSQGDRSAYEQYF. CDR3 bases: TGCGCCAGCAGCCAAGGGGATAGGTCCGCCTACGAGCAGTACTTC.

The chain couples TRBV28 to TRBJ2-5; 7 bases match TRBD2. The CDR3 sequence is 13 residues long. Germline CDR1 reads MDHEN; CDR2 reads SYDVKM. V shed 8 bases and J 4 bases; nucleotides not matched to a gene: 7. The CDR3 reads CASRGGRGETQYF. DNA of the CDR3: TGTGCCAGCCGAGGAGGGAGGGGAGAGACCCAGTACTTC.

The rearrangement links TRBV19 to TRBJ2-7; D is possibly TRBD1 (6 bases). The CDR3 runs 13 residues. Trimming took off 6 bases at V and 3 bases at J, with 12 bases between the two ends. The V gene's germline CDR1 is LNHDA and CDR2 SQIVND (reference sequence). The CDR3 nucleotides read TGTGCCAGTAGCCTCGGACAGTACTACGAGCAGTACTTC. Its protein product is CASSLGQYYEQYF.

The chain links TRBV30 to TRBJ2-5, with TRBD2 matching over 11 bases. Germline V gives CDR1 GTSNPN, CDR2 SVGIG (reference sequence). Losses at the gene ends were 1 base for V and 2 bases for J; bases not matched to a gene: 3. This CDR3 comprises 15 residues. In DNA form, the CDR3 reads TGTGCCTGGAGTGGGGGACTAGCGGTACAAGAGACCCAGTACTTC. It translates to CAWSGGLAVQETQYF.

This chain connects TRBV2 to TRBJ2-1, with no clear D. The germline V and J ends were trimmed by 5 bases and 0 bases, with 11 bases remaining between them. CDR3 length equals 15 residues. Germline V gene data show CDR1 as SNHLY and CDR2 as FYNNEI. DNA of the CDR3: TGTGCCAGCAGTCGGACCGAGTCCTCCTACAATGAGCAGTTCTTC. Amino acids: CASSRTESSYNEQFF.

In this sample, this clone turned up a few times. V is TRBV7-8 and J is TRBJ1-1, with D tentatively TRBD1 (5 bases). The CDR3 has 11 residues. The V gene lost 5 bases and the J gene lost 8 bases, with 9 bases spanning the gap. Germline CDR1 is SGHVS and CDR2 is FQNEAQ. The CDR3 sequence: CASSRGREAFF. The CDR3 DNA sequence: TGTGCCAGCAGCAGGGGCAGGGAAGCTTTCTTT.

This clone was counted many times. The rearrangement links TRBV5-1 to TRBJ2-7; 8 bases agree with TRBD2. CDR3 length equals 16 residues. J gave up 3 bases and V 2 bases, and 10 bases lay outside the gene matches. Germline CDR1 reads SGHRS; CDR2 reads YFSETQ. The CDR3 loop reads CASSFEAGVGGYEQYF. CDR3 sequence (DNA): TGCGCCAGCAGCTTCGAAGCGGGGGTTGGTGGCTACGAGCAGTACTTC. The whole variable domain, filled in from reference TRBV5-1 and TRBJ2-7, reads KAGVTQTPRYLIKTRGQQVTLSCSPISGHRSVSWYQQTPGQGLQFLFEYFSETQRNKGNFPGRFSGRQFSNSRSEMNVSTLELGDSALYLCASSFEAGVGGYEQYFGPGTRLTVT.

This chain links TRBV5-4 with TRBJ2-7; D remains unclear. This CDR3 is built from 14 residues. Looked up from germline, CDR1 is SGHNT and CDR2 is YYREEE (reference sequence). Trimming took 3 bases from V and 0 from J, leaving 10 bases between them. CDR3 nucleotides: TGTGCCAGCAGCTCCCGGTGGAGCTCCTACGAGCAGTACTTC. Its translation: CASSSRWSSYEQYF.

The chain recombines TRBV11-1 with TRBJ2-5; D unclear. Trimming removed 2 bases at V and 5 bases at J, with 6 bases between. The V gene's germline CDR1 is SGHAT and CDR2 FQDESV (reference sequence). The CDR3 contains 12 residues. CDR3 residues: CASSLTRETQYF. The CDR3 bases are TGTGCCAGCAGCTTAACGAGGGAGACCCAGTACTTC.

The rearrangement joins TRBV4-1 to TRBJ2-1, with 9 bases aligning to TRBD1. There are 15 residues in the CDR3. Germline V gene data show CDR1 as MGHRA and CDR2 as YSYEKL. The junction had 8 bases not matched to a gene; V was cut back by 5 bases and J by 6 bases. CDR3 DNA sequence: TGCGCCAGCAGCTTCACCGGGACAGGGCCCAATGAGCAGTTCTTC. Its protein is CASSFTGTGPNEQFF.

The V gene is TRBV5-6, the J gene TRBJ2-2; D possibly uses TRBD1 or TRBD2 (5 bases each). V lost 4 bases and J lost 7, with 17 bases in between. The CDR3 is made up of 15 amino acids. The germline gives CDR1 SGHDT, CDR2 YYEEEE. The CDR3 DNA sequence: TGTGCCAGCAGCATTGGGACGGCTGGCCGCGGGGAGCTGTTTTTT. Translated, it gives CASSIGTAGRGELFF. The variable domain in full, completed from reference TRBV5-6 and TRBJ2-2, reads DAGVTQSPTHLIKTRGQQVTLRCSPKSGHDTVSWYQQALGQGPQFIFQYYEEEERQRGNFPDRFSGHQFPNYSSELNVNALLLGDSALYLCASSIGTAGRGELFFGEGSRLTVL.

Regarding this clone: The same CDR3 arises from other DNA sequences in this sample as well. The V and J genes are TRBV5-1 and TRBJ1-5; D not resolved. V shed 0 bases and J shed 4 bases, with 5 bases lying between them. The germline CDR1 and CDR2 sequences are SGHRS and YFSETQ. This CDR3 is built from 13 residues. CDR3 DNA sequence: TGCGCCAGCAGCTTGGAGAGTAATCAGCCCCAGCATTTT. Translated, it gives CASSLESNQPQHF.

The chain recombines TRBV9 with TRBJ2-2, with 13 bases identical to TRBD2. CDR3 length equals 17 residues. The germline gives CDR1 SGDLS, CDR2 YYNGEE. The trim removed 5 bases at V and 7 bases at J, leaving 11 bases unmatched. CDR3 DNA: TGTGCCAGCAGTCGAGGACTAGCGGGAGTTATCAACGGGGAGCTGTTTTTT. Its protein product is CASSRGLAGVINGELFF.

The rearrangement joins TRBV6-1 to TRBJ2-7; D uncertain. Trimming removed 4 bases at V and 8 bases at J, with 9 bases between. Germline V lookup: CDR1 MNHNS, CDR2 SASEGT. This CDR3 contains 11 residues. DNA for the CDR3: TGTGCCAGCAGTGTTGCAGAGAAGCAGTACTTC. Translating gives CASSVAEKQYF.

The chain links TRBV7-8 to TRBJ1-1, with a weak D call TRBD1 (5 bases). CDR1 and CDR2 from the germline V gene are SGHVS and FQNEAQ. The CDR3 contains 16 residues. V was trimmed by 5 bases and J by 0 bases, leaving 16 bases between them. The CDR3 spells CASSRRQIDLNTEAFF. The CDR3 nucleotides read TGTGCCAGCAGCCGCAGACAGATAGACCTGAACACTGAAGCTTTCTTT.

The chain couples TRBV29-1 to TRBJ2-3; D gene unclear. Trimming removed 3 bases from V and 0 bases from J, with 10 bases in between. CDR3 length equals 14 residues. From germline, CDR1 is SQVTM and CDR2 ANQGSEA. CDR3 DNA: TGCAGCGTTGACTCGCGAGGCAGCACAGATACGCAGTATTTT. Translated, it gives CSVDSRGSTDTQYF.

This clone was found a few times. This chain uses TRBV6-5 with TRBJ2-1, with D possibly matching TRBD2 (5 bases). CDR3 length: 13 amino acids. With 0 bases removed from V and 10 bases from J, the gap between germline ends came to 10 bases. Germline V gives CDR1 MNHEY, CDR2 SVGAGI. The CDR3 loop is CASSYSLTGEQFF. In DNA, the CDR3 is TGTGCCAGCAGTTACTCTTTGACGGGAGAGCAGTTCTTC.

The chain is built from TRBV29-1 and TRBJ1-1, with no clear D. CDR3 size: 14 residues. From germline, CDR1 is SQVTM and CDR2 ANQGSEA. The ends were cut back, 2 bases at V and 1 base at J, with 11 bases in the middle. CDR3 nucleotide sequence: TGCAGCGTTGAATTACAAACCGGGAACACTGAAGCTTTCTTT. Translating gives CSVELQTGNTEAFF.

The chain has TRBV25-1 and TRBJ1-2; D remains unclear. Trimming took 1 base from V and 7 from J, leaving 25 bases between them. Germline CDR1 reads MGHDK; CDR2 reads SYGVNS. The CDR3 contains 18 residues. The CDR3 here is CASSESVSRTGILRGYTF. The CDR3 region has the DNA TGTGCCAGCAGTGAATCGGTTTCCCGCACGGGTATTCTACGTGGCTACACCTTC.